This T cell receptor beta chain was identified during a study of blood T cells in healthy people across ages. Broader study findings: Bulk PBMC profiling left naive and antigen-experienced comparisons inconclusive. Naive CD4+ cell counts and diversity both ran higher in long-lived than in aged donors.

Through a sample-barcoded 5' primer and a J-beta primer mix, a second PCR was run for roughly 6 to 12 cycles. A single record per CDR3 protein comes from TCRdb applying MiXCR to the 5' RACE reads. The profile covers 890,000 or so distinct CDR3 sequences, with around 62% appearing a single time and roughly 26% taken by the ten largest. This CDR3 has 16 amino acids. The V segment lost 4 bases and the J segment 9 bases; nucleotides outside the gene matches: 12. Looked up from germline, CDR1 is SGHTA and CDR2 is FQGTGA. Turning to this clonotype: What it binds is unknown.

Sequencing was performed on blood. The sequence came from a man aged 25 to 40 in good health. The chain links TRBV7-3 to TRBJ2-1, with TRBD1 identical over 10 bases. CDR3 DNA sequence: TGTGCCAGCAGCTCCCTCCGGGACAGGGGATACGGTGAGCAGTTCTTC. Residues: CASSSLRDRGYGEQFF.